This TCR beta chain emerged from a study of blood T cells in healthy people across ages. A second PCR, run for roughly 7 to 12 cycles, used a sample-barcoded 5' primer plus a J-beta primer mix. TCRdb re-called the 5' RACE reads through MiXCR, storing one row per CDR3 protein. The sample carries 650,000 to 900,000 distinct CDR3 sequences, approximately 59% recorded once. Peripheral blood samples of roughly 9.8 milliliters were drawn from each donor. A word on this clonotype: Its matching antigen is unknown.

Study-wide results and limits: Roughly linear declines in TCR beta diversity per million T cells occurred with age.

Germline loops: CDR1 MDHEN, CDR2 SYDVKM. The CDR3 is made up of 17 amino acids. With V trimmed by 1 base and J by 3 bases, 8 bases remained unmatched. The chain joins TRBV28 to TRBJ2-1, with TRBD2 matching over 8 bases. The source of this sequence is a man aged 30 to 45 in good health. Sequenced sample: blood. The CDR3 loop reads CASSLFVGGAVYNEQFF. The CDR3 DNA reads TGTGCCAGCAGTTTATTTGTCGGGGGGGCAGTCTACAATGAGCAGTTCTTC. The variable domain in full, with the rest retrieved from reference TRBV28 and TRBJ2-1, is DVKVTQSSRYLVKRTGEKVFLECVQDMDHENMFWYRQDPGLGLRLIYFSYDVKMKEKGDIPEGYSVSREKKERFSLILESASTNQTSMYLCASSLFVGGAVYNEQFFGPGTRLTVL.